The rows below give T cell receptor beta chains drawn from one sample of a study of OX40 agonist ivuxolimab in advanced cancers. Here immunoSEQ multiplex PCR was the method, and the copy in TCRdb shows in-frame clones only, minus some. The sample has tens of thousands of clones; approximately 80% are singletons. Sequenced here: CD4+ or CD8+ T cells sorted from blood, sampled in a trial of the OX40 agonist ivuxolimab. The receptors were gathered from an adult with an advanced solid tumor such as melanoma, head and neck, liver or kidney cancer. Each CDR3 is given with its conserved first and last residue. The D gene is left open where the match is weak. Part of the rows lack a size; the others show once, few, many or a class for expanded clones.

V: TRBV10-3; D: -; J: TRBJ1-3; size: -; DNA: TGTGCCATCAGTGACACACGGAAGAGCTCTGGAAACACCATATATTTT; CDR3: CAISDTRKSSGNTIYF
V: TRBV7-9; D: TRBD1; J: TRBJ2-5; size: -; DNA: TGTGCCAGCAGCTCCTTCGGGACAGGGGAAGGGGGCCCCCAAGAGACCCAGTACTTC; CDR3: CASSSFGTGEGGPQETQYF
V: TRBV2; D: TRBD2; J: TRBJ2-3; size: few; DNA: TGTGCCAGCGCCCCTGGGATAGCGGGACGAGATACGCAGTATTTT; CDR3: CASAPGIAGRDTQYF
V: TRBV5-1; D: -; J: TRBJ2-2; size: -; DNA: TGCGCCAGCAGCCCCGGACCCGGGGGCACCGGGGAGCTGTTTTTT; CDR3: CASSPGPGGTGELFF
V: TRBV19; D: -; J: TRBJ1-5; size: -; DNA: TGTGCCAGTAAGTCCGGGGGAGGGAGTCTGAATCAGCCCCAGCATTTT; CDR3: CASKSGGGSLNQPQHF
V: TRBV5-6; D: -; J: TRBJ1-1; size: -; DNA: TGTGCCAGCAGCTACGGGCCCCGGGGGGACACTGAAGCTTTCTTT; CDR3: CASSYGPRGDTEAFF
V: TRBV27; D: -; J: TRBJ1-4; size: -; DNA: TGTGCCAGCAGTTTATGGGCCCCTCGTCAGGGCGTAACTAATGAAAAACTGTTTTTT; CDR3: CASSLWAPRQGVTNEKLFF
V: TRBV6-5; D: -; J: TRBJ2-4; size: -; DNA: TGTGCCAGCGGCCCTGGAGGGAACATTCAGTACTTC; CDR3: CASGPGGNIQYF
V: TRBV2; D: TRBD2; J: TRBJ2-5; size: -; DNA: TGTGCCAGCAGTGAACTAGCGGGGGGAGAGACCCAGTACTTC; CDR3: CASSELAGGETQYF
V: TRBV28; D: -; J: TRBJ1-2; size: once; DNA: TGTGCCAGCAGTTTTAGGGGCTATGGCTACACCTTC; CDR3: CASSFRGYGYTF
V: TRBV4-3; D: -; J: TRBJ2-5; size: -; DNA: TGCGCCAGCAGCCAAGACAGGGGCCTCCAAGAGACCCAGTACTTC; CDR3: CASSQDRGLQETQYF